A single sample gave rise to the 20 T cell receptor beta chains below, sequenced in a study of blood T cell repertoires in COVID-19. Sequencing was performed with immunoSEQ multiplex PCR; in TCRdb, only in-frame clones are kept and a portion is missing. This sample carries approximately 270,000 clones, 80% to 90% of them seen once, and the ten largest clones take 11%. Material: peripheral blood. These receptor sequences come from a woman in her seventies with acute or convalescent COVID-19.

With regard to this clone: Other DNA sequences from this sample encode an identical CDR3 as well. The CDR3 DNA sequence: TGTGCCAGCAGCCAAGCAGGCAATCAGCCCCAGCATTTT. Translation gives CASSQAGNQPQHF. The V and J genes are TRBV3-1 (or the pseudogene TRBV3-2) and TRBJ1-5; no definite D call. CDR3 length equals 13 residues. Germline V gene sequence: CDR1 LGHDT, CDR2 YNNKEL (reference sequence). Trimming removed 1 base from V and 2 bases from J, with 3 bases in between.

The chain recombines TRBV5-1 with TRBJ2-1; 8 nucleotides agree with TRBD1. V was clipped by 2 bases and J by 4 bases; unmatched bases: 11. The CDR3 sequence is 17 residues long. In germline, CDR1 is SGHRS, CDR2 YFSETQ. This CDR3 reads CASSLGPGTGGYNEQFF. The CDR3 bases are TGCGCCAGCAGCTTAGGCCCCGGGACAGGTGGATACAATGAGCAGTTCTTC.

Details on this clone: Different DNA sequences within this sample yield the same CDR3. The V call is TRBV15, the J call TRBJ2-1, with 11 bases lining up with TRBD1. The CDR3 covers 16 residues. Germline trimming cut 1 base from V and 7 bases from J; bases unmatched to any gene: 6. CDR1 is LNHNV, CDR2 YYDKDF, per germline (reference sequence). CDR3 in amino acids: CATSRAAGTGGNEQFF. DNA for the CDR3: TGTGCCACCAGCAGAGCTGCCGGGACAGGGGGGAATGAGCAGTTCTTC.

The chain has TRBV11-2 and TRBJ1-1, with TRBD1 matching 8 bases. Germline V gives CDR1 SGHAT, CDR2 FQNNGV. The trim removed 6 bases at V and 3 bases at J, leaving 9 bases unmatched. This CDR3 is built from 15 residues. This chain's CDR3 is CASRTRPTGDTEAFF. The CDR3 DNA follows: TGTGCCAGCAGAACGCGACCGACAGGGGACACTGAAGCTTTCTTT. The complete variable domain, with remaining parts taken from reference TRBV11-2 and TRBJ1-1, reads EAGVAQSPRYKIIEKRQSVAFWCNPISGHATLYWYQQILGQGPKLLIQFQNNGVVDDSQLPKDRFSAERLKGVDSTLKIQPAKLEDSAVYLCASRTRPTGDTEAFFGQGTRLTVV.

The CDR3 sequence: CASSGQGNEKLFF. The DNA of the CDR3 is TGTGCCAGTAGCGGGCAGGGTAATGAAAAACTGTTTTTT. The J gene is TRBJ1-4, the V gene TRBV19; D possibly corresponds to TRBD1 (5 bases). The germline gives CDR1 LNHDA, CDR2 SQIVND (reference sequence). V shed 6 bases and J shed 4 bases, with 9 bases lying between them. The length of the CDR3 is 13 residues.

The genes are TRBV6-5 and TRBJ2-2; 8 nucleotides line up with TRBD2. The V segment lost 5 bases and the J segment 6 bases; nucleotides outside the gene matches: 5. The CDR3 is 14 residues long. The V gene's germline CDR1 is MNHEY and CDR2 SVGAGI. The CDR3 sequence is CASSQYGGAGELFF. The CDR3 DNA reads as TGTGCCAGCAGTCAGTACGGGGGGGCCGGGGAGCTGTTTTTT.

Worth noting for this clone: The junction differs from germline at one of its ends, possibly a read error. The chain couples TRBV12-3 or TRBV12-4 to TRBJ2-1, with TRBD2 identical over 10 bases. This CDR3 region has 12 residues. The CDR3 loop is CASSLLAGAPIF. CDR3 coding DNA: TGTGCCAGCAGCCTCCTAGCGGGGGCCCCGATCTTC.

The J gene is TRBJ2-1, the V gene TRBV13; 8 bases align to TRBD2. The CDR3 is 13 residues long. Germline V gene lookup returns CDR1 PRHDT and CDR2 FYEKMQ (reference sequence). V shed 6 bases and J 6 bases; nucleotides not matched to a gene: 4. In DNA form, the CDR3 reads TGTGCCAGCAGATTCGGGACTAGCAATGAGCAGTTCTTC. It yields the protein CASRFGTSNEQFF.

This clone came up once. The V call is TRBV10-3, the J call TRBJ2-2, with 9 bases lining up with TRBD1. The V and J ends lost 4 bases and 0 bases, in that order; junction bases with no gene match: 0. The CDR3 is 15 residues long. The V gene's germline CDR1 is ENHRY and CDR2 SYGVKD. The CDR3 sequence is CAISGQGANTGELFF. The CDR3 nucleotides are TGTGCCATCAGTGGACAGGGGGCGAACACCGGGGAGCTGTTTTTT.

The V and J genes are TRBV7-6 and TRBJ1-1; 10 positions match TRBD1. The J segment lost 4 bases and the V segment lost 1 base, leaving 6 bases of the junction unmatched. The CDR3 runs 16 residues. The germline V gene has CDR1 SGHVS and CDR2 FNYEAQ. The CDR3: CASSLGPGQGPTEAFF. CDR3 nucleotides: TGTGCCAGCAGCTTAGGCCCGGGACAGGGGCCCACTGAAGCTTTCTTT.

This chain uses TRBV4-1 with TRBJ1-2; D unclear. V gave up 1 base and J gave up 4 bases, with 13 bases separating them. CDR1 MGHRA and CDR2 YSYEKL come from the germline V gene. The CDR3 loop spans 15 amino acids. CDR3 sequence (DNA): TGCGCCAGCAGCCAAGGAGAGGCTGGAGGCTATGGCTACACCTTC. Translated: CASSQGEAGGYGYTF.

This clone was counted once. The CDR3 DNA reads TGTGCCACCAGTGATTCGGGGGGGCAGGGTGGCTACGAGCAGTACTTC. It specifies CATSDSGGQGGYEQYF. V gene TRBV24-1 combines with J gene TRBJ2-7; 8 bases align to TRBD2. The V gene end was trimmed by 2 bases and the J gene end by 3 bases; junction bases not matched to a gene: 8. CDR3 length: 16 amino acids. The germline V gene encodes CDR1 KGHDR and CDR2 SFDVKD.

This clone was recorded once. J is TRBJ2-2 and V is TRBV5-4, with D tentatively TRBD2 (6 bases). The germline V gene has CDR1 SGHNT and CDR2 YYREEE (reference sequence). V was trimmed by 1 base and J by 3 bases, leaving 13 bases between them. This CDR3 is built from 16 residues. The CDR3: CASSLFRGMDTGELFF. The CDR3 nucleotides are TGTGCCAGCAGCTTGTTTCGGGGGATGGACACCGGGGAGCTGTTTTTT.

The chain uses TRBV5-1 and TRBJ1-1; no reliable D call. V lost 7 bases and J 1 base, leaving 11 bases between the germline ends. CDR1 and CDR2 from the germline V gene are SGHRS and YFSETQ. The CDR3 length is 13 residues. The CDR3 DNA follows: TGCGCCAGCCTCGCGACTGGGAACACTGAAGCTTTCTTT. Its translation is CASLATGNTEAFF.

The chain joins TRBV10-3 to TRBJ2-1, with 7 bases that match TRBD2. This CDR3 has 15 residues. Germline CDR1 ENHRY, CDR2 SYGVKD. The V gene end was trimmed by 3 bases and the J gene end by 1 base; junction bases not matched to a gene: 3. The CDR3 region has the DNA TGTGCCATCAGTGATTCGGGGGGTTCCTACAATGAGCAGTTCTTC. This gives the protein CAISDSGGSYNEQFF.

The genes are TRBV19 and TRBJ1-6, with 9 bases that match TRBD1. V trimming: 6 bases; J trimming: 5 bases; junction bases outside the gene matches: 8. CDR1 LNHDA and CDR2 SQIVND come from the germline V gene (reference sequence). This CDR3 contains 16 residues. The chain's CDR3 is CASSALGQGNNSPLHF. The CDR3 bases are TGTGCCAGTAGCGCCCTGGGACAGGGTAATAATTCACCCCTCCACTTT.

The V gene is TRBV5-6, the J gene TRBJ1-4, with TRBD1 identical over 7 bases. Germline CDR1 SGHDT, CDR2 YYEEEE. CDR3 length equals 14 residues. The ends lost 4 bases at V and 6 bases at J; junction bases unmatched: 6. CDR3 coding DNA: TGTGCCAGCAGCCTGGGGGACAGCCATGAAAAACTGTTTTTT. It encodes CASSLGDSHEKLFF.

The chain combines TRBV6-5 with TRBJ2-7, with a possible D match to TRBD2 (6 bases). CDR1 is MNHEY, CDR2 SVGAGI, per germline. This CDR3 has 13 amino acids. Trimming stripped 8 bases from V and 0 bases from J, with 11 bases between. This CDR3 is CASGPGLSYEQYF. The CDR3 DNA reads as TGTGCCAGCGGCCCGGGACTCTCCTACGAGCAGTACTTC.

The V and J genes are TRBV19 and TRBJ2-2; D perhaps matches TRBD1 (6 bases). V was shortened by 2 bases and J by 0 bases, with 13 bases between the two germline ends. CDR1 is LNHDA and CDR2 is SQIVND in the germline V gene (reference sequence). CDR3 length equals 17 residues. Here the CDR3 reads CASSILGTPTNTGELFF. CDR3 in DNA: TGTGCCAGTAGTATATTGGGGACACCCACGAACACCGGGGAGCTGTTTTTT.

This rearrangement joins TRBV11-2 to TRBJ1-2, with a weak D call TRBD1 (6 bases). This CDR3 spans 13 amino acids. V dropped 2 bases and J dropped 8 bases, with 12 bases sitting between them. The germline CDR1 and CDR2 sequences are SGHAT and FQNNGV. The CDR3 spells CASSLRAGAGYTF. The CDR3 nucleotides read TGTGCCAGCAGCTTACGGGCAGGGGCAGGCTACACCTTC.